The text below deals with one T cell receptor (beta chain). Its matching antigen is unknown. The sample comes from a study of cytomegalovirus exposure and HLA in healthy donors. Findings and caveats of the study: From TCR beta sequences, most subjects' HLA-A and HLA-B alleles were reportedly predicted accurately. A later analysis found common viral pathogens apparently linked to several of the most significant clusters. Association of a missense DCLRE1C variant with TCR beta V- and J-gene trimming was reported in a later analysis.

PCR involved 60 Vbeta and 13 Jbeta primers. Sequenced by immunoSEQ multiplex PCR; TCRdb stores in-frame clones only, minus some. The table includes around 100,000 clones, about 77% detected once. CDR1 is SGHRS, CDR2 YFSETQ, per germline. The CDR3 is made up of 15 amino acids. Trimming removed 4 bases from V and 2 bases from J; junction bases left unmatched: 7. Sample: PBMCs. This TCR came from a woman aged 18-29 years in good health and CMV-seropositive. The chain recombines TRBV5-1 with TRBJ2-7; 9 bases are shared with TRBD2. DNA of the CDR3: TGCGCCAGCAGCGGTTTGAGCGGGGGGCCCTACGAGCAGTACTTC. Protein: CASSGLSGGPYEQYF.